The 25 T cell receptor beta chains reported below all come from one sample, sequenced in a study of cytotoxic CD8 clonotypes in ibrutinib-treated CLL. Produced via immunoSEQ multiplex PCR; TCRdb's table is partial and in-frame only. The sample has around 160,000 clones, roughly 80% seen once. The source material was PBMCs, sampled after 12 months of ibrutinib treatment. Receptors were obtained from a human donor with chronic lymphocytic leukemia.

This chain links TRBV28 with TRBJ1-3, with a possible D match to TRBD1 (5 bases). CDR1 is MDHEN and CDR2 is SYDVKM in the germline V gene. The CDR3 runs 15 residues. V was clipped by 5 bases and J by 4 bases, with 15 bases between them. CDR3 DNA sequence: TGTGCCAGCAGTGGGATGGGGGGTATAGGAAACACCATATATTTT. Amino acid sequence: CASSGMGGIGNTIYF.

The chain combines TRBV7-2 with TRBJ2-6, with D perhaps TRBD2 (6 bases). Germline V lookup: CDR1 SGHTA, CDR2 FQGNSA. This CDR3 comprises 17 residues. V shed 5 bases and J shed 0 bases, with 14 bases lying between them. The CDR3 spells CASSRGRTLSGANVLTF. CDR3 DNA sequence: TGTGCCAGCAGCCGGGGGAGGACCCTCTCTGGGGCCAACGTCCTGACTTTC.

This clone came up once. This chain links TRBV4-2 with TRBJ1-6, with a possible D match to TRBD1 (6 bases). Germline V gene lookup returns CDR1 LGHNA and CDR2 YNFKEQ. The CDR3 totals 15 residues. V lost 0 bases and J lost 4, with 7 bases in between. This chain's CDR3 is CASSQDTGYNSPLHF. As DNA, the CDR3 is TGTGCCAGCAGCCAAGACACAGGGTATAATTCACCCCTCCACTTT.

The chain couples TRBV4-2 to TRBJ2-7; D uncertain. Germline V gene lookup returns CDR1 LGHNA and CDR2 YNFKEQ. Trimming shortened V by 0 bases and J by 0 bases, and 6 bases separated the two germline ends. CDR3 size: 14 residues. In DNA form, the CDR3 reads TGTGCCAGCAGCCAAGAGCAGCTCTCCTACGAGCAGTACTTC. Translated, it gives CASSQEQLSYEQYF.

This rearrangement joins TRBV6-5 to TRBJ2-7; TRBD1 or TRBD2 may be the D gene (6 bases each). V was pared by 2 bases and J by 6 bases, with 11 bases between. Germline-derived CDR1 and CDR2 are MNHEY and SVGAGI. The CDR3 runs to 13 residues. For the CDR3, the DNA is TGTGCCAGCAGTTACCGAGAGGGGGGCGAGCAGTACTTC. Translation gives CASSYREGGEQYF.

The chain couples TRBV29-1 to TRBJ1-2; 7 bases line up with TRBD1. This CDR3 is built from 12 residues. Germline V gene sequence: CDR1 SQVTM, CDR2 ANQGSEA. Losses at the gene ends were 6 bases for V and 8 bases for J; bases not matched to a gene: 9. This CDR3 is CSVLTDRRGYTF. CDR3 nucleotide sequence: TGCAGCGTATTAACGGACAGGAGAGGCTACACCTTC.

This chain's CDR3 is CASSQETRTYEQYF. The CDR3 bases are TGCGCCAGCAGCCAAGAAACCAGGACCTACGAGCAGTACTTC. The J gene is TRBJ2-7, the V gene TRBV4-3; D remains ambiguous. This CDR3 region has 14 residues. In germline, CDR1 is LGHNA, CDR2 YSLEER. Trimming shortened V by 0 bases and J by 2 bases, and 8 bases separated the two germline ends.

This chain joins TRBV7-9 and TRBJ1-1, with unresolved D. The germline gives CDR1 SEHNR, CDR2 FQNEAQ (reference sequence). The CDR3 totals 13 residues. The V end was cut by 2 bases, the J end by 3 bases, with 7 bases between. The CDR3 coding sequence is TGTGCCAGCAGCTTACGAGCCTACACTGAAGCTTTCTTT. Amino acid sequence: CASSLRAYTEAFF. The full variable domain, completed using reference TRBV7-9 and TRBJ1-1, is DTGVSQNPRHKITKRGQNVTFRCDPISEHNRLYWYRQTLGQGPEFLTYFQNEAQLEKSRLLSDRFSAERPKGSFSTLEIQRTEQGDSAMYLCASSLRAYTEAFFGQGTRLTVV.

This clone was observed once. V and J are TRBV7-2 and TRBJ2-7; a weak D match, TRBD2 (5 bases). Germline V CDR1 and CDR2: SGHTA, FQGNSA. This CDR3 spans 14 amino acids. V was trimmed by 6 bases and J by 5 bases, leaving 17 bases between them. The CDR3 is CASRPRTAWDEQYF. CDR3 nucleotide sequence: TGTGCCAGCAGGCCCCGGACTGCCTGGGACGAGCAGTACTTC.

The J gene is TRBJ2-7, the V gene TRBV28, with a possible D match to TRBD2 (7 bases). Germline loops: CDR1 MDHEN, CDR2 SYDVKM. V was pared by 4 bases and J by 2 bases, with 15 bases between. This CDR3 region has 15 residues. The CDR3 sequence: CASSSPSGGTYEQYF. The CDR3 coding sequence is TGTGCCAGCAGTTCCCCCTCGGGGGGCACCTACGAGCAGTACTTC.

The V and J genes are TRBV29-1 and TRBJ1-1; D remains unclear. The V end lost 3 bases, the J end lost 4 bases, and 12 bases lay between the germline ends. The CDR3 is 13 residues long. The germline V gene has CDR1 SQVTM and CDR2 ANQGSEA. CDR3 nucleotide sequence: TGCAGCGTTGAGCGCCCGTTGAGCACTGAAGCTTTCTTT. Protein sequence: CSVERPLSTEAFF.

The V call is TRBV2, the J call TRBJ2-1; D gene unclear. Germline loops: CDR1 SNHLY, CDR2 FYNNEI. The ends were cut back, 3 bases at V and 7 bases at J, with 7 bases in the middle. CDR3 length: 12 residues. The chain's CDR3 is CASSDYGNEQFF. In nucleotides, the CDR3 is TGTGCCAGCAGTGACTATGGGAATGAGCAGTTCTTC.

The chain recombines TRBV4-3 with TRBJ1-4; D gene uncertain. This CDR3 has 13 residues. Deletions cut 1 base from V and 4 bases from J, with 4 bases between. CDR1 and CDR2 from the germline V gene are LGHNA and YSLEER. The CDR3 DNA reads TGCGCCAGCAGCCAAGCACGTAATGAAAAACTGTTTTTT. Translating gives CASSQARNEKLFF.

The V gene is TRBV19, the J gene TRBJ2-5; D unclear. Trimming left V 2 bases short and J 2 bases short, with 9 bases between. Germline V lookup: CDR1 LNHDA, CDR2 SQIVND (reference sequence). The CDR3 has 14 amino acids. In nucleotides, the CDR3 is TGTGCCAGTAGTATAACGGCAGGACAAGAGACCCAGTACTTC. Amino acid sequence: CASSITAGQETQYF.

CDR3 coding DNA: TGTGCCATCAGGGATACAGGGGAGGGCACTGAAGCTTTCTTT. It specifies CAIRDTGEGTEAFF. V gene TRBV10-3 combines with J gene TRBJ1-1; 7 positions agree with TRBD1. The V gene's germline CDR1 is ENHRY and CDR2 SYGVKD. V lost 6 bases, J lost 4 bases, and 8 bases stayed unmatched. The CDR3 is 14 amino acids.

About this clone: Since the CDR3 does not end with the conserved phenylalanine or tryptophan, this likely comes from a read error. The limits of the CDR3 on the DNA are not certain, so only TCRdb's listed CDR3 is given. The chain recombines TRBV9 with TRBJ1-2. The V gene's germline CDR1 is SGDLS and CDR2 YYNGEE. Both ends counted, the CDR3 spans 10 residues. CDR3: CASSPSTRRI.

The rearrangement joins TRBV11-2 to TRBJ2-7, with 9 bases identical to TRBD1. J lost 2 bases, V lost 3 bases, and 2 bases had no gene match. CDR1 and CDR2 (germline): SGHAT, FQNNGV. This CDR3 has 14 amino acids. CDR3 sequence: CASSLGTGPYEQYF. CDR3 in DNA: TGTGCCAGCAGCTTGGGGACAGGGCCCTACGAGCAGTACTTC.

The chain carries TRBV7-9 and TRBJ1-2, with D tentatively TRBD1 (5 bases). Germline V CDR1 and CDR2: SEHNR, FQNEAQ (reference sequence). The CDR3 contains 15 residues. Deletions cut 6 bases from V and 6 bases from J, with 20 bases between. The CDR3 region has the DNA TGTGCCAGCAGGGACCGGGACCTCACGTCCCATGGCTACACCTTC. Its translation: CASRDRDLTSHGYTF.

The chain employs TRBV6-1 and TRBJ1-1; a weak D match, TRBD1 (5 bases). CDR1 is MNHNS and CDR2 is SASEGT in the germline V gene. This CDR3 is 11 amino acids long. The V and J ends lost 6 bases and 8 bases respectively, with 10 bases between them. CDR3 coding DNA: TGTGCCAGCAGAGGGGACCTGGAAGCTTTCTTT. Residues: CASRGDLEAFF.

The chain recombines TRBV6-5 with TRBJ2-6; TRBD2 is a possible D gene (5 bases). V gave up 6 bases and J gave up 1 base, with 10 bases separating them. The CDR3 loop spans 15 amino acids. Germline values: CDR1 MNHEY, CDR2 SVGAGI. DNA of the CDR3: TGTGCCAGCAGCCCACTAGAATCTGGGGCCAACGTCCTGACTTTC. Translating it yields CASSPLESGANVLTF.

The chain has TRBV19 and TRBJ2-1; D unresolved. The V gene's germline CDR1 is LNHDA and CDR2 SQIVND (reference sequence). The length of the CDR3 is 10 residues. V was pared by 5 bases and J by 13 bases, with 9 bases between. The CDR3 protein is CASSAATQFF. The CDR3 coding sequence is TGTGCCAGTAGTGCGGCGACACAGTTCTTC.

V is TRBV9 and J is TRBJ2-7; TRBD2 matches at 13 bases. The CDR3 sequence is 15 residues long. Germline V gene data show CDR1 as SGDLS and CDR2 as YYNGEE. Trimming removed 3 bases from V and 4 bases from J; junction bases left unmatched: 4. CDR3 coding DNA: TGTGCCAGCAGCGCCACTAGCGGGAGGGGATACGAGCAGTACTTC. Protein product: CASSATSGRGYEQYF.

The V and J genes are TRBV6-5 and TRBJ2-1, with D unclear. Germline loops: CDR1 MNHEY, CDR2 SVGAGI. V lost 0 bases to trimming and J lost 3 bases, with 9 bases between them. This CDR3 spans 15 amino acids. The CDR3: CASSYSPTGYNEQFF. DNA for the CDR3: TGTGCCAGCAGTTACTCTCCCACGGGCTACAATGAGCAGTTCTTC.

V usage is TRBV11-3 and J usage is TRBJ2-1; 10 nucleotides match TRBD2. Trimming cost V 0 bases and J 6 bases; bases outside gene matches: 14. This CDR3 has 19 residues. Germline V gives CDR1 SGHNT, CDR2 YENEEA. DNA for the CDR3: TGTGCCAGCAGCTTAGATGCCCTAGCTAGCGGGAGACCATCCAATGAGCAGTTCTTC. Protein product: CASSLDALASGRPSNEQFF.

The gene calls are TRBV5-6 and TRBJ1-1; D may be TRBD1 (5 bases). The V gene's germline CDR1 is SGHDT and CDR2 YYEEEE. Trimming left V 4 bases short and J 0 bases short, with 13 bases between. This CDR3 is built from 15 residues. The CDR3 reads CASSNSRVMNTEAFF. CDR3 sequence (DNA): TGTGCCAGCAGCAACAGCAGGGTCATGAACACTGAAGCTTTCTTT.